The 28 T cell receptor beta chains below come from one sample, sequenced in a study of T cell repertoires in ileal Crohn's disease. Method: immunoSEQ multiplex PCR; TCRdb's copy keeps in-frame clones and lacks some. Of some 1,800 clones in the sample, roughly 90% are singletons; the top ten hold around a tenth. Documented time point: proximal margin of the surgical specimen (macroscopically non-inflamed). Sequencing was performed on ileal tissue. The receptor set was obtained from an adult with Crohn's disease.

The rearrangement links TRBV2 to TRBJ2-7, with a weak D call TRBD2 (5 bases). Germline assignment: CDR1 SNHLY and CDR2 FYNNEI. The V end lost 7 bases, the J end lost 8 bases, and 15 bases lay between the germline ends. The CDR3 sequence is 12 residues long. CDR3 amino acids: CASTNRGEKQYF. The CDR3, as DNA: TGTGCCAGCACAAACCGGGGTGAAAAGCAGTACTTC.

V usage is TRBV5-1 and J usage is TRBJ2-1, with D perhaps being TRBD1 or TRBD2 (5 bases each). Trimming pared 0 bases from V and 0 bases from J, leaving 10 bases between. CDR3 length equals 16 residues. Per the germline V gene, CDR1 is SGHRS and CDR2 is YFSETQ. The CDR3 DNA follows: TGCGCCAGCAGCTTGGCGCCAGGGAGCTCCTACAATGAGCAGTTCTTC. Its protein product is CASSLAPGSSYNEQFF. The complete variable domain, with remaining parts taken from reference TRBV5-1 and TRBJ2-1, reads KAGVTQTPRYLIKTRGQQVTLSCSPISGHRSVSWYQQTPGQGLQFLFEYFSETQRNKGNFPGRFSGRQFSNSRSEMNVSTLELGDSALYLCASSLAPGSSYNEQFFGPGTRLTVL.

This clone was detected a few times. The rearrangement uses TRBV19 and TRBJ1-1; 7 bases fit TRBD1. CDR1 LNHDA and CDR2 SQIVND come from the germline V gene (reference sequence). This CDR3 has 13 amino acids. With 4 bases clipped from V and 2 bases from J, the junction kept 1 base outside the gene matches. CDR3 sequence reads: CASSRTGNTEAFF. The CDR3 bases are TGTGCCAGTAGTAGGACAGGAAACACTGAAGCTTTCTTT.

The gene calls are TRBV2 and TRBJ2-7; 7 nucleotides agree with TRBD1. Trimming removed 5 bases from V and 1 base from J; junction bases left unmatched: 2. The length of the CDR3 is 13 residues. Per germline, CDR1 SNHLY and CDR2 FYNNEI. CDR3 protein: CASSRDSSYEQYF. In DNA form, the CDR3 reads TGTGCCAGCAGTCGGGACAGTTCCTACGAGCAGTACTTC.

CDR3 coding DNA: TGTGCCAGCATTTCCAGGAGGGGAGCTGAAGCTTTCTTT. It is translated as CASISRRGAEAFF. V gene TRBV9 combines with J gene TRBJ1-1; the D gene is possibly TRBD1 (5 bases). Germline CDR1 is SGDLS and CDR2 is YYNGEE. V was cut by 6 bases and J by 6 bases, with 15 bases left in between. The CDR3 consists of 13 residues.

For the CDR3, the DNA is TGTGCCACCAGCAGAGATACGGGACTAGCGGGAGTAGTGAATGAGCAGTTCTTC. It is translated as CATSRDTGLAGVVNEQFF. The chain is built from TRBV15 and TRBJ2-1; TRBD2 matches 14 bases. V gave up 0 bases and J gave up 7 bases; unmatched junction bases: 8. CDR3 length: 18 residues. The V gene's germline CDR1 is LNHNV and CDR2 YYDKDF (reference sequence).

This chain joins TRBV5-4 and TRBJ2-5; 7 bases are shared with TRBD1. Looked up from germline, CDR1 is SGHNT and CDR2 is YYREEE (reference sequence). Trimming at V came to 0 bases and at J to 5 bases, leaving 4 bases not matched to a gene. CDR3 length: 14 amino acids. CDR3 in amino acids: CASSLEGAWETQYF. Here the CDR3 DNA reads TGTGCCAGCAGCTTGGAGGGGGCTTGGGAGACCCAGTACTTC. The full variable domain, with the rest looked up from reference TRBV5-4 and TRBJ2-5, is ETGVTQSPTHLIKTRGQQVTLRCSSQSGHNTVSWYQQALGQGPQFIFQYYREEENGRGNFPPRFSGLQFPNYSSELNVNALELDDSALYLCASSLEGAWETQYFGPGTRLLVL.

The J gene is TRBJ2-5, the V gene TRBV7-9; perhaps TRBD2 as D (6 bases). This CDR3 is 15 amino acids long. The germline V and J ends were trimmed by 2 bases and 6 bases, with 16 bases remaining between them. Per the germline V gene, CDR1 is SEHNR and CDR2 is FQNEAQ (reference sequence). The CDR3 sequence is CASSLPSDYQQTQYF. In DNA, the CDR3 is TGTGCCAGCAGCTTACCCTCGGACTATCAACAGACCCAGTACTTC. Variable domain in full (rest from reference TRBV7-9 and TRBJ2-5): DTGVSQNPRHKITKRGQNVTFRCDPISEHNRLYWYRQTLGQGPEFLTYFQNEAQLEKSRLLSDRFSAERPKGSFSTLEIQRTEQGDSAMYLCASSLPSDYQQTQYFGPGTRLLVL.

The V call is TRBV6-6, the J call TRBJ2-2; D remains ambiguous. The CDR3 covers 14 residues. Per germline, CDR1 MNHNY and CDR2 SVGAGI (reference sequence). V lost 2 bases to trimming and J lost 1 base, with 5 bases between them. Here the CDR3 reads CASSYSVNTGELFF. The CDR3 region has the DNA TGTGCCAGCAGTTACAGCGTGAACACCGGGGAGCTGTTTTTT.

This clone was counted once. The chain carries TRBV6-5 and TRBJ1-3; 7 bases agree with TRBD1. J lost 3 bases, V lost 2 bases, and 1 base had no gene match. The V gene's germline CDR1 is MNHEY and CDR2 SVGAGI. This CDR3 is 14 amino acids long. The CDR3 here is CASSYGDSGNTIYF. The CDR3 DNA is TGTGCCAGCAGTTACGGGGACAGTGGAAACACCATATATTTT.

The chain is built from TRBV9 and TRBJ2-3; D might be TRBD2 (5 bases). The germline CDR1 and CDR2 sequences are SGDLS and YYNGEE. With 0 bases removed from V and 6 bases from J, the gap between germline ends came to 5 bases. This CDR3 is built from 12 residues. In nucleotides, the CDR3 is TGTGCCAGCAGCGTAGGGAGGGATACGCAGTATTTT. This sequence encodes CASSVGRDTQYF.

This chain links TRBV7-8 with TRBJ2-1; no clear D. This CDR3 has 15 amino acids. CDR1 is SGHVS, CDR2 FQNEAQ, per germline. V was pared by 3 bases and J by 1 base, with 10 bases between. DNA of the CDR3: TGTGCCAGCAGCTTCGGACGGGCATCCTACAATGAGCAGTTCTTC. It specifies CASSFGRASYNEQFF.

This chain uses TRBV27 with TRBJ2-1; either TRBD1 or TRBD2 may fit D (5 bases each). Germline V gene data show CDR1 as MNHEY and CDR2 as SMNVEV (reference sequence). The CDR3 runs to 14 residues. Trimming pared 5 bases from V and 5 bases from J, leaving 13 bases between. This chain's CDR3 is CASSGGQINNEQFF. The DNA for the CDR3 is TGTGCCAGCAGTGGAGGACAAATAAACAATGAGCAGTTCTTC.

The genes are TRBV5-4 and TRBJ1-1; the D gene is possibly TRBD1 (6 bases). Trimming removed 6 bases from V and 5 bases from J, with 17 bases in between. Germline lookup yields CDR1 SGHNT and CDR2 YYREEE (reference sequence). The CDR3 is 14 amino acids. CDR3 residues: CASTPGGGHTEAFF. CDR3 DNA sequence: TGTGCCAGCACGCCGGGTGGGGGACATACTGAAGCTTTCTTT. The whole variable domain, remainder taken from reference TRBV5-4 and TRBJ1-1, is ETGVTQSPTHLIKTRGQQVTLRCSSQSGHNTVSWYQQALGQGPQFIFQYYREEENGRGNFPPRFSGLQFPNYSSELNVNALELDDSALYLCASTPGGGHTEAFFGQGTRLTVV.

The V call is TRBV20-1, the J call TRBJ2-5, with TRBD1 identical over 7 bases. CDR3 length equals 11 residues. From germline, CDR1 is DFQATT and CDR2 SNEGSKA (reference sequence). V gave up 8 bases and J gave up 4 bases; unmatched junction bases: 4. The CDR3 DNA reads as TGCAGTTCAAACAGGGGAGAGACCCAGTACTTC. Its protein product is CSSNRGETQYF.

The chain recombines TRBV6-1 with TRBJ1-5; TRBD1 matches 7 bases. Germline V CDR1 and CDR2: MNHNS, SASEGT. The CDR3 is made up of 20 amino acids. Losses at the gene ends were 0 bases for V and 0 bases for J; bases not matched to a gene: 14. The CDR3 nucleotides are TGTGCCAGCAGTGAAGCGCAGATATACCTCGACAGGGCTAGCAATCAGCCCCAGCATTTT. Protein: CASSEAQIYLDRASNQPQHF.

This clone was detected only once. The chain links TRBV7-6 to TRBJ1-4, with a possible D match to TRBD1 (5 bases). Germline V CDR1 and CDR2: SGHVS, FNYEAQ. This CDR3 has 16 amino acids. V shed 5 bases and J shed 4 bases, with 17 bases lying between them. The CDR3 coding sequence is TGTGCCAGCAGCGCCCGGGGGTGGGGCGATAATGAAAAACTGTTTTTT. It specifies CASSARGWGDNEKLFF.

This rearrangement joins TRBV5-6 to TRBJ2-1; 13 positions agree with TRBD2. Per the germline V gene, CDR1 is SGHDT and CDR2 is YYEEEE. The CDR3 contains 17 residues. The trim removed 1 base at V and 0 bases at J, leaving 1 base unmatched. The CDR3 spells CASSLRTSGSSYNEQFF. DNA for the CDR3: TGTGCCAGCAGCTTGAGGACTAGCGGGAGCTCCTACAATGAGCAGTTCTTC.

J is TRBJ1-2 and V is TRBV27; 8 bases are shared with TRBD1. The germline gives CDR1 MNHEY, CDR2 SMNVEV (reference sequence). The CDR3 runs to 14 residues. Germline trimming cut 6 bases from V and 4 bases from J; bases unmatched to any gene: 7. CDR3 sequence: CASRGQDRLYGYTF. The CDR3 DNA reads TGTGCCAGCAGGGGACAGGATAGACTCTATGGCTACACCTTC.

The V and J genes are TRBV11-2 and TRBJ2-7, with 11 nucleotides matching TRBD2. The germline CDR1 and CDR2 sequences are SGHAT and FQNNGV. The length of the CDR3 is 17 residues. Unmatched junction bases numbered 8, after V lost 1 base and J lost 3 bases. The CDR3 coding sequence is TGTGCCAGCAGCTTAGTCGGGCTAGCGGGGGGAAACTACGAGCAGTACTTC. Its translation is CASSLVGLAGGNYEQYF.

The chain recombines TRBV19 with TRBJ1-4; D is unresolved. The CDR3 has 14 residues. Germline V gene sequence: CDR1 LNHDA, CDR2 SQIVND (reference sequence). V lost 10 bases and J lost 0, with 12 bases in between. DNA of the CDR3: TGTGCCACCGCTCCCGGATCAACTAATGAAAAACTGTTTTTT. It is translated as CATAPGSTNEKLFF.

This chain connects TRBV7-2 to TRBJ2-7, with 7 bases aligning to TRBD2. J gave up 6 bases and V 1 base, and 6 bases lay outside the gene matches. CDR1 is SGHTA, CDR2 FQGNSA, per germline. The CDR3 contains 14 residues. The CDR3 bases are TGTGCCAGCAGCTTAGGACTAGCTGCGGGCGAGCAGTACTTC. Residues: CASSLGLAAGEQYF.

The rearrangement links TRBV6-6 to TRBJ1-5, with a tentative D call TRBD1 (6 bases). The CDR3 is made up of 10 amino acids. CDR1 MNHNY and CDR2 SVGAGI come from the germline V gene (reference sequence). V was trimmed by 4 bases and J by 15 bases, leaving 10 bases between them. The CDR3 region is CASSSTGLHF. CDR3 bases: TGTGCCAGCAGTTCCACAGGGTTGCATTTT.

The J gene is TRBJ2-2, the V gene TRBV12-5; the match to TRBD2 covers 11 bases. V dropped 2 bases and J dropped 8; count of bases not matched to a gene: 10. The V gene's germline CDR1 is LGHNT and CDR2 FRNRAP. This CDR3 spans 17 amino acids. The CDR3, as DNA: TGTGCTAGTGGTTTGCCCCGGACTAGCGGGCTAGGGGGGGAGCTGTTTTTT. Residues: CASGLPRTSGLGGELFF.

The sample holds one count of this clone. The chain joins TRBV7-2 to TRBJ2-7, with TRBD2 identical over 8 bases. The CDR3 is made up of 15 amino acids. V shed 5 bases, J shed 6 bases, and the junction held 12 bases outside the gene matches. The germline V gene has CDR1 SGHTA and CDR2 FQGNSA. The CDR3 DNA is TGTGCCAGCAGCGCAAACGGGGGGGCCATCTCCGAGCAGTACTTC. The encoded protein is CASSANGGAISEQYF.

As DNA, the CDR3 is TGCGCCAGCACCCGAGAGGTCGGAGAGACCCAGTACTTC. Translated, it gives CASTREVGETQYF. The chain recombines TRBV4-3 with TRBJ2-5; no clear D. CDR3 size: 13 residues. V dropped 7 bases and J dropped 4 bases, with 13 bases sitting between them. Looked up from germline, CDR1 is LGHNA and CDR2 is YSLEER.

This clone was seen once. The chain carries TRBV5-1 and TRBJ1-4; D may be TRBD1 (5 bases). The CDR3 extends over 14 amino acids. Germline lookup yields CDR1 SGHRS and CDR2 YFSETQ. V was shortened by 0 bases and J by 6 bases, with 9 bases between the two germline ends. The CDR3 DNA reads TGCGCCAGCAGCTTGGCAGGGAGAGATGAAAAACTGTTTTTT. This gives the protein CASSLAGRDEKLFF. The variable domain in full, completed from reference TRBV5-1 and TRBJ1-4, reads KAGVTQTPRYLIKTRGQQVTLSCSPISGHRSVSWYQQTPGQGLQFLFEYFSETQRNKGNFPGRFSGRQFSNSRSEMNVSTLELGDSALYLCASSLAGRDEKLFFGSGTQLSVL.

Worth noting for this clone: Different DNA sequences within this sample yield the same CDR3. The chain uses TRBV14 and TRBJ2-7; D remains unclear. This CDR3 is built from 14 residues. Germline CDR1 SGHDN, CDR2 FVKESK. V was cut by 1 base and J by 2 bases, with 9 bases left in between. CDR3 sequence reads: CASSQVDGPYEQYF. CDR3 nucleotide sequence: TGTGCCAGCAGCCAAGTGGACGGGCCCTACGAGCAGTACTTC.